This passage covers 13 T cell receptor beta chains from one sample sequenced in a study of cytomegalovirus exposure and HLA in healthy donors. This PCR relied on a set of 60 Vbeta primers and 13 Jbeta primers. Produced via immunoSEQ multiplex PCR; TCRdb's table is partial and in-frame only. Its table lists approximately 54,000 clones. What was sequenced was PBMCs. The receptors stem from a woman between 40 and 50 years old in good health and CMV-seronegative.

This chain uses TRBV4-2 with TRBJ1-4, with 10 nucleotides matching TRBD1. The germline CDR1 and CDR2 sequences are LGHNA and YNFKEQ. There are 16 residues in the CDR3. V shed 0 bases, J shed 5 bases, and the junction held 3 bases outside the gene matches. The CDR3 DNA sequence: TGTGCCAGCAGCCAAGACCCGGACAGGGGGAATGAAAAACTGTTTTTT. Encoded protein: CASSQDPDRGNEKLFF.

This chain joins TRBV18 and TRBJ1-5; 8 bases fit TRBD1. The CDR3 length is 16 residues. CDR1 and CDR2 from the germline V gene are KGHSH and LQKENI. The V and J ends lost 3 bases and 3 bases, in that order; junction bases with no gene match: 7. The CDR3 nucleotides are TGTGCCAGCTCACCCGCAAGGACAGGGAACAATCAGCCCCAGCATTTT. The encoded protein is CASSPARTGNNQPQHF.

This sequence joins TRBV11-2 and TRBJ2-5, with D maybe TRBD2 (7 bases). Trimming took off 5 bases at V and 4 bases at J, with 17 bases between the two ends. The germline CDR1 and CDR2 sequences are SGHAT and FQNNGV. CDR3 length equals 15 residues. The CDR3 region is CASSLGGGGGETQYF. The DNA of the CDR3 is TGTGCCAGCAGCCTTGGGGGGGGCGGAGGAGAGACCCAGTACTTC.

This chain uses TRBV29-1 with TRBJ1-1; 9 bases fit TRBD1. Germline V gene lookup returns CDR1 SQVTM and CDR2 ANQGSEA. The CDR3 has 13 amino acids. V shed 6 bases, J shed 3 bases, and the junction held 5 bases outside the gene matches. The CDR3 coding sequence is TGCAGCGTGAAGGGACAGGGAGACACTGAAGCTTTCTTT. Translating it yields CSVKGQGDTEAFF. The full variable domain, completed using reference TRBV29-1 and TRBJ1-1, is SAVISQKPSRDICQRGTSLTIQCQVDSQVTMMFWYRQQPGQSLTLIATANQGSEATYESGFVIDKFPISRPNLTFSTLTVSNMSPEDSSIYLCSVKGQGDTEAFFGQGTRLTVV.

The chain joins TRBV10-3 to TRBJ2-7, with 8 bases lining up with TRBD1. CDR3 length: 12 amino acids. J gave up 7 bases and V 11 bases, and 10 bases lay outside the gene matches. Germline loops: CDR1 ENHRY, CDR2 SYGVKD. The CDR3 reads CASRDRSGEQYF. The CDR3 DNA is TGTGCCTCAAGGGACAGGTCGGGGGAGCAGTACTTC.

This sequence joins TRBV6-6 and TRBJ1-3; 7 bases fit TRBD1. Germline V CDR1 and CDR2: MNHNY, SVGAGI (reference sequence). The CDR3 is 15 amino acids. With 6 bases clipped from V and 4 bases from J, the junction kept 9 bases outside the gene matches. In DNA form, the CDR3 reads TGTGCCAGCAGGCCCACAGGGGCTAGCGGAAACACCATATATTTT. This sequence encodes CASRPTGASGNTIYF.

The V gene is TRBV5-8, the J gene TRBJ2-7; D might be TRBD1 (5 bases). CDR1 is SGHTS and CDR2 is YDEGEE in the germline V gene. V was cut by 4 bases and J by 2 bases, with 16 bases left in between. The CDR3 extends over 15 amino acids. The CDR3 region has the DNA TGTGCCAGCAGCCCGCGACAGAGGAGCGCCTACGAGCAGTACTTC. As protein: CASSPRQRSAYEQYF.

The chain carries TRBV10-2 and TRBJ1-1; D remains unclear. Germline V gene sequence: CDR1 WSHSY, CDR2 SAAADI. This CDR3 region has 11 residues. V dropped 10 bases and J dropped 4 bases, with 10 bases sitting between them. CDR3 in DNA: TGCGCCACGGTGGAGGGCACTGAAGCTTTCTTT. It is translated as CATVEGTEAFF.

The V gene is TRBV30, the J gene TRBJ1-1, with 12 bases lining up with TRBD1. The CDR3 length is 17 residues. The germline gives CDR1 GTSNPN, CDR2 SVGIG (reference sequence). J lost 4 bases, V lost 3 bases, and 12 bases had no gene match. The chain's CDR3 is CAWRGDRGPMVGTEAFF. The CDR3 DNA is TGTGCCTGGAGGGGGGACAGGGGGCCAATGGTGGGCACTGAAGCTTTCTTT.

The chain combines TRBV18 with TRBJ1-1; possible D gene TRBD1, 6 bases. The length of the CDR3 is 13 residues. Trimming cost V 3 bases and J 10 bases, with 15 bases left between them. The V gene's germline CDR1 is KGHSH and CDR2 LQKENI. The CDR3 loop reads CASSPSTGRRAFF. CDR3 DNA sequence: TGTGCCAGCTCACCGTCCACAGGGAGAAGAGCTTTCTTT.

In DNA form, the CDR3 reads TGCGCCAGCAGCCAAAAACATAGCGAACACAATGAGCAGTTCTTC. This sequence encodes CASSQKHSEHNEQFF. This chain uses TRBV4-3 with TRBJ2-1; perhaps TRBD2 as D (5 bases). The CDR3 totals 15 residues. Looked up from germline, CDR1 is LGHNA and CDR2 is YSLEER. V lost 2 bases and J 5 bases, leaving 13 bases between the germline ends.

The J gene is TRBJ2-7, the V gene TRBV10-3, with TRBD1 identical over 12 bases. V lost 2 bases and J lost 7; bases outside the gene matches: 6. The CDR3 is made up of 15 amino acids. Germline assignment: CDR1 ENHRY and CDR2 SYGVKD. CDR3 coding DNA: TGTGCCATCAGTGAGCCGGGACAGGGGGCCGGAGAGCAGTACTTC. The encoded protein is CAISEPGQGAGEQYF.

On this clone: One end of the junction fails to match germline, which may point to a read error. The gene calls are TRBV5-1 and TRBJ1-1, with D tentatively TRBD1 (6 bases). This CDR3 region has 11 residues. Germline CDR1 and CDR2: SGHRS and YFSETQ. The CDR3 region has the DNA TGCGCCAGCAGCTTGGGAGGGACATCGTCCTTT. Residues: CASSLGGTSSF.